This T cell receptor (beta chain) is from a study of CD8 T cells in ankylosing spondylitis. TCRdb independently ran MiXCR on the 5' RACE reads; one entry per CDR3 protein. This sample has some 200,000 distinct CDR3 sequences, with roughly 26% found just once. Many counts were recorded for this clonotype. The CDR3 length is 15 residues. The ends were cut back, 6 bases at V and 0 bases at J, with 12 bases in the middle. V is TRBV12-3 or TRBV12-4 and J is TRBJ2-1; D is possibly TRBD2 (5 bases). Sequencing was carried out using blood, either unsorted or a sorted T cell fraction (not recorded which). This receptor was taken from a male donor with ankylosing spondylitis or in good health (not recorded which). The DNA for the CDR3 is TGTGCCAGCAGCAAGGACTGGAGCTCCTACAATGAGCAGTTCTTC. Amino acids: CASSKDWSSYNEQFF.